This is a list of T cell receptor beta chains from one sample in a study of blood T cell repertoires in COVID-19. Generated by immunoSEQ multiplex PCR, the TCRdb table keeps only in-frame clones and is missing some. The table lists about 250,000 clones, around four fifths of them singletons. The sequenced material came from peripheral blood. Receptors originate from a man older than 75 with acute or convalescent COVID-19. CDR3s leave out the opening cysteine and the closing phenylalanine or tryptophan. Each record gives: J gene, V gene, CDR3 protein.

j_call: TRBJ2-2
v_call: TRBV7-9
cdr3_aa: ASSFSSGGAGELF

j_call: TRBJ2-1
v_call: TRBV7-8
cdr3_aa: ASSLDYTYNEQF

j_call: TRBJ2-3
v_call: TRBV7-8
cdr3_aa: ASSQSAGDTQY

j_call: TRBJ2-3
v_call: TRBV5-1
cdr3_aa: ASSTRLVSGTDTQY

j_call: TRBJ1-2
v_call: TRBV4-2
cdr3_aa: ASSQAGKTSGYGYT

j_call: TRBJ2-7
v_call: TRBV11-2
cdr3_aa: ASSQMGVREQY

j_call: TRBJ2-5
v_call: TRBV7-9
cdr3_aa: ASSREPLETQY

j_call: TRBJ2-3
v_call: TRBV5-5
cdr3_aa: ASSQDGTPATGTQY

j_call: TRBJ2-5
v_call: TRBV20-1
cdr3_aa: SASTGKETQY

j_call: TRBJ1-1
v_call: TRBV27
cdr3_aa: ASSLFRGRREAF

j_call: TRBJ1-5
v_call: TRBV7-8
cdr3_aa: ASSLAGRRSNQPQH

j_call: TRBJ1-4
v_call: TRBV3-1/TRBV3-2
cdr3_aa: ASSHRTGNNEKLF

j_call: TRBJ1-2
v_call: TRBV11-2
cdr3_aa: ASSPTGSSGYT

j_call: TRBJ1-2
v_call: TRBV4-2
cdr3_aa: ASSPWAGYNYGYT